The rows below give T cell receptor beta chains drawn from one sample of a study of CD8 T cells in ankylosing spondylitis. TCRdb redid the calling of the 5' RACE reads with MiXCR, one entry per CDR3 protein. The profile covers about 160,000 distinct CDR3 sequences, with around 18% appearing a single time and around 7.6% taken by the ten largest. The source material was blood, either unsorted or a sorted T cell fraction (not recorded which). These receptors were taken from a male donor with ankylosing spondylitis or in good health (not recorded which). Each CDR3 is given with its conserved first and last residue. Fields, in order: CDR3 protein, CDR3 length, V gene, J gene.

CSASDGVRTDTQYF	14	TRBV20-1	TRBJ2-3
CASSLAAGEFGEQFF	15	TRBV7-2	TRBJ2-1
CASSLYPGGNYGYTF	15	TRBV27	TRBJ1-2
CSVNPLAGVIYNEQFF	16	TRBV29-1	TRBJ2-1
CASSYSADWRGNEQFF	16	TRBV6-5	TRBJ2-1
CSASGQGASSYNSPLHF	17	TRBV20-1	TRBJ1-6
CASSFGPTGELFF	13	TRBV12-3/TRBV12-4	TRBJ2-2
CASSPLGLASTSTDTQYF	18	TRBV18	TRBJ2-3
CASRSTQGTRETQYF	15	TRBV6-6	TRBJ2-5
CATAGEYNEQFF	12	TRBV12-3/TRBV12-4	TRBJ2-1
CASSLPTVSYEQYF	14	TRBV11-1	TRBJ2-7
CASSRRDSFTDTQYF	15	TRBV21-1	TRBJ2-3
CASSLGLAGGGQFF	14	TRBV28	TRBJ2-1
CSAPASGSIDEQFF	14	TRBV20-1	TRBJ2-1
CSVELRDRARTYLNEQYF	18	TRBV29-1	TRBJ2-7
CASSLLGNEQFF	12	TRBV28	TRBJ2-1
CASSSRLLNTEAFF	14	TRBV27	TRBJ1-1
CSVGARDQETQYF	13	TRBV29-1	TRBJ2-5
CSVEDEGGRNSYEQYF	16	TRBV29-1	TRBJ2-7
CSVVRGSSYNEQFF	14	TRBV29-1	TRBJ2-1
CSARPLKGPYNEQFF	15	TRBV20-1	TRBJ2-1
CASSPTLADTQYF	13	TRBV7-9	TRBJ2-3
CSVEEGSASGGTYNEQFF	18	TRBV29-1	TRBJ2-1
CASSQDGATYEQYF	14	TRBV4-1	TRBJ2-7
CSATSGSYNEQFF	13	TRBV29-1	TRBJ2-1
CASSWDYNEQFF	12	TRBV12-3/TRBV12-4	TRBJ2-1
CATSGVPFTDTQYF	14	TRBV24-1	TRBJ2-3
CSVGVPGAFF	10	TRBV29-1	TRBJ1-1
CASSPPHPFEQFF	13	TRBV3-1	TRBJ2-1
CASRATGGYTF	11	TRBV6-4	TRBJ1-2
CASSAGTNNSPLHF	14	TRBV6-1	TRBJ1-6
CASSQKGQVENIQYF	15	TRBV18	TRBJ2-4
CASSSDDVLLTAGELFF	17	TRBV28	TRBJ2-2
CASSGGGGFYEQYF	14	TRBV27	TRBJ2-7
CASSSGQVDTEAFF	14	TRBV5-1	TRBJ1-1
CASSAGLAEKLFF	13	TRBV9	TRBJ1-4
CASAPGTLATEAFF	14	TRBV5-1	TRBJ1-1
CASRLAGESGNEQFF	15	TRBV5-1	TRBJ2-1
CASSWGGGRQPQHF	14	TRBV7-2	TRBJ1-5
CASSPMGLAEETQYF	15	TRBV12-3/TRBV12-4	TRBJ2-5
CASSPLLATGELFF	14	TRBV4-2	TRBJ2-2
CASSLGTATYEQYF	14	TRBV12-3/TRBV12-4	TRBJ2-7
CASSFWGLVEGSYEQYF	17	TRBV28	TRBJ2-7
CASSVGGVAKNIQYF	15	TRBV9	TRBJ2-4
CSAGARYNEQFF	12	TRBV20-1	TRBJ2-1
CSSLGASGRSYNEQFF	16	TRBV29-1	TRBJ2-1
CASSSQTGWIGNQPQHF	17	TRBV28	TRBJ1-5
CSAGRAGPEFF	11	TRBV20-1	TRBJ2-1
CASRQGPLADIQYF	14	TRBV6-1	TRBJ2-4
CASSSQGAGNSPLHF	15	TRBV5-1	TRBJ1-6
CASSYPPTGRTNYNEQFF	18	TRBV30	TRBJ2-1
CASSRAPGREGNEQYF	16	TRBV27	TRBJ2-7
CSAPGQGTEKLFF	13	TRBV20-1	TRBJ1-4